These 2 T cell receptor beta chains were all obtained from the same sample, sequenced in a study of cytomegalovirus exposure and HLA in healthy donors. PCR involved 60 Vbeta and 13 Jbeta primers. Using immunoSEQ multiplex PCR, the repertoire was profiled, and TCRdb retains in-frame clones only, with some absent. Of around 130,000 clones in the sample, 75% to 90% were seen once. The material sequenced was PBMCs. These receptor sequences come from a man in his forties in good health and CMV-seronegative.

This chain joins TRBV15 and TRBJ2-7; possibly TRBD1 for D (7 bases). This CDR3 is built from 16 residues. The germline CDR1 and CDR2 sequences are LNHNV and YYDKDF (reference sequence). Between the trimmed V and J ends, which lost 5 bases and 4 bases, there was a span of 21 bases. CDR3 residues: CATSRRAGQRAYEQYF. CDR3 bases: TGTGCCACCAGCCGTCGGGCGGGACAGAGAGCGTACGAGCAGTACTTC.

This clone was observed a single time. At one boundary the junction diverges from the germline segment, which might be a read error. The V and J genes are TRBV6-1 and TRBJ2-6; D perhaps matches TRBD1 (5 bases). The CDR3 has 12 residues. The germline CDR1 and CDR2 sequences are MNHNS and SASEGT. For the CDR3, the DNA is TGTGCCAGTAACTCTGGGGCCAACGGCCTGACTTTC. Its protein is CASNSGANGLTF.